The next 3 T cell receptor beta chains were all read from a single sample in a study of ipilimumab plus nivolumab after autologous stem cell transplantation. This table comes from immunoSEQ multiplex PCR, and its TCRdb copy is limited to in-frame clones, with some not included. The sample shows almost 15,000 clones, around 74% of them seen only once. This specimen was PBMCs, taken in a trial of ipilimumab plus nivolumab as post-transplant consolidation. All receptors derive from a male donor with primary mediastinal lymphoma.

The CDR3 loop is CASSFLSTDTQYF. The DNA of the CDR3 is TGTGCCAGCAGTTTCTTAAGCACAGATACGCAGTATTTT. J is TRBJ2-3 and V is TRBV27; D is uncertain. The CDR3 is made up of 13 amino acids. V was trimmed by 3 bases and J by 0 bases, leaving 4 bases between them. Germline V lookup: CDR1 MNHEY, CDR2 SMNVEV (reference sequence).

The chain uses TRBV4-1 and TRBJ2-1, with no clear D. This CDR3 is built from 16 residues. V dropped 1 base and J dropped 0 bases, with 10 bases sitting between them. Germline-derived CDR1 and CDR2 are MGHRA and YSYEKL. The CDR3 sequence: CASSQAGGSSYNEQFF. In nucleotides, the CDR3 is TGCGCCAGCAGCCAAGCCGGCGGTTCCTCCTACAATGAGCAGTTCTTC.

This clone was detected a few times. The V gene is TRBV5-4, the J gene TRBJ1-3; 7 bases are a match to TRBD1. From germline, CDR1 is SGHNT and CDR2 YYREEE (reference sequence). This CDR3 is 15 amino acids long. After removal of 0 bases from V and 4 bases from J, the junction contained 4 bases not matched to a gene. The DNA for the CDR3 is TGTGCCAGCAGCTTGGAAGGGGGCCGAGGAAACACCATATATTTT. It translates to CASSLEGGRGNTIYF.